These 5 T cell receptor beta chains were all obtained from the same sample, sequenced in a study of early T cells in non-severe SARS-CoV-2 infection. From the 5' RACE reads, TCRdb called clonotypes with MiXCR, one entry per CDR3 protein. This sample has more than 65,000 distinct CDR3 sequences; under 15% occur once, and the top ten carry roughly 1.3%. The sequencing input was whole blood. The receptors were sampled from an adult who was a healthcare worker with PCR-confirmed SARS-CoV-2 infection or an uninfected control (not recorded which).

There are many counts of this clonotype. V and J are TRBV7-2 and TRBJ2-3; no clear D gene. V lost 4 bases to trimming and J lost 6 bases, with 11 bases between them. This CDR3 spans 13 amino acids. CDR1 is SGHTA and CDR2 is FQGNSA in the germline V gene. CDR3 in DNA: TGTGCCAGCAGCTCGACGCCAATGGATACGCAGTATTTT. Protein: CASSSTPMDTQYF.

In its sample, this clonotype was seen many times. The chain recombines TRBV7-6 with TRBJ2-3, with unresolved D. V was trimmed by 2 bases and J by 6 bases, leaving 12 bases between them. Germline V gives CDR1 SGHVS, CDR2 FNYEAQ. This CDR3 is built from 14 residues. CDR3: CASSLLSDTDTQYF. In nucleotides, the CDR3 is TGTGCCAGCAGCTTACTCTCCGATACGGATACGCAGTATTTT.

This clonotype was recorded many times. CDR3 in amino acids: CASSFNLFPYEQYF. The CDR3 region has the DNA TGTGCCAGCAGTTTTAATCTCTTCCCCTACGAGCAGTACTTC. The rearrangement links TRBV12-3 or TRBV12-4 to TRBJ2-7; D unresolved. The CDR3 covers 14 residues. Between the trimmed V and J ends, which lost 3 bases and 2 bases, there was a span of 11 bases.

Many counts were recorded for this clonotype. The rearrangement links TRBV7-9 to TRBJ2-1, with D possibly matching TRBD1 (5 bases). Trimming removed 4 bases from V and 0 bases from J, with 13 bases in between. This CDR3 region has 16 residues. Germline values: CDR1 SEHNR, CDR2 FQNEAQ (reference sequence). The CDR3 region has the DNA TGTGCCAGCAGCTCCGTGCAGGGCAGCTCCTACAATGAGCAGTTCTTC. This codes for CASSSVQGSSYNEQFF.

This clonotype was counted at least ten times. V gene TRBV12-3 or TRBV12-4 combines with J gene TRBJ2-7, with 7 bases that match TRBD2. The CDR3 loop spans 15 amino acids. Unmatched junction bases numbered 7, after V lost 5 bases and J lost 0 bases. CDR3 residues: CASSPSGGSSYEQYF. Here the CDR3 DNA reads TGTGCCAGCAGTCCTAGCGGAGGATCCTCCTACGAGCAGTACTTC.